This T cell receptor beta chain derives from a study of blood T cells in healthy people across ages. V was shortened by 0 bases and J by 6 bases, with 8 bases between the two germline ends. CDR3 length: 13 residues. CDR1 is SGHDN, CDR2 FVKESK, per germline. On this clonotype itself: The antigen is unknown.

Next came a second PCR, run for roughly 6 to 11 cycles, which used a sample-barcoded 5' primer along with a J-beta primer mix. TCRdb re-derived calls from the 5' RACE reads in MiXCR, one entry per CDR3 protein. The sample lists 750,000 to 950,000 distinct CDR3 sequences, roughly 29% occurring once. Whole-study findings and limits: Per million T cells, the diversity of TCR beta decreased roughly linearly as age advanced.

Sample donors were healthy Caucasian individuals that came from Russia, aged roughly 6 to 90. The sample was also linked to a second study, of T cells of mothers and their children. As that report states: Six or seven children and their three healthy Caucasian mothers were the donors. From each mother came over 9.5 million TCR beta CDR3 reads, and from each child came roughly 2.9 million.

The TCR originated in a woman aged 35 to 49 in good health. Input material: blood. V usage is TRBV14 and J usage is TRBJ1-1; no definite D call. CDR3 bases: TGTGCCAGCAGCCAAGAGCAGTACTCTGAAGCTTTCTTT. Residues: CASSQEQYSEAFF.